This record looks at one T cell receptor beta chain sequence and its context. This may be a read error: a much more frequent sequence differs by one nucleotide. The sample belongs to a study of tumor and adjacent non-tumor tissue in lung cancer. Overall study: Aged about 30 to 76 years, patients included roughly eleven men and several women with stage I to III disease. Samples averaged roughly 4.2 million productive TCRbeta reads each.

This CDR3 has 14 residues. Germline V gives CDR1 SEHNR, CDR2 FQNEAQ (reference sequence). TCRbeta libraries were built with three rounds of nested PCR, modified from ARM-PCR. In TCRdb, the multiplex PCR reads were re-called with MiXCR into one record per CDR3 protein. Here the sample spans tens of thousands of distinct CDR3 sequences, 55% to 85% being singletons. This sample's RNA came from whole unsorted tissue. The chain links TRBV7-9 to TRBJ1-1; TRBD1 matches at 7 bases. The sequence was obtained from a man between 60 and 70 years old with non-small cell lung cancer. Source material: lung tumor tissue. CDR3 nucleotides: TGTGCCAGCAGCAGGACAGGAGTGAACATTGAAGCTTTCTTT. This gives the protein CASSRTGVNIEAFF.